A selection of T cell receptor beta chains follows, all from one sample in a study of cytomegalovirus exposure and HLA in healthy donors. The method was immunoSEQ multiplex PCR; TCRdb's version includes in-frame clones alone and lacks a portion of them. The repertoire holds around 110,000 clones, approximately 80% seen once, with 3.5% to 4.5% in the top ten. The source material was PBMCs. All receptors come from a woman aged 25 to 39 in good health and CMV-seronegative. The CDR3 runs from the conserved cysteine through the conserved F or W. A D gene is named only where the DNA matches it firmly. Not every row has a clone size; where given, it reads once, few, many or a size class.

cdr3_nt cdr3_aa j_call d_call clone_size v_call
TGCGCCAGCAGCCAAGATAAACTAGCGGGAGGGCCGGTCTACGAGCAGTACTTC CASSQDKLAGGPVYEQYF TRBJ2-7 TRBD2 NA TRBV4-3
TGTGCCTGGAGTGTGATGCGGGAGGTGCAGTTCTTC CAWSVMREVQFF TRBJ2-1 TRBD2 few TRBV30
TGTGCCAGCAACCTCCTTCTAGCGGGAGTTTACGAGCAGTACTTC CASNLLLAGVYEQYF TRBJ2-7 TRBD2 NA TRBV6-1
TGTGCCAGCAGCCTCCGTCACAGGGGGAGGTACGAGCAGTACTTC CASSLRHRGRYEQYF TRBJ2-7 TRBD1 NA TRBV14
TGTGCCAGTAGTATAAGAGCGGGCGGCCACTACGAGCAGTACTTC CASSIRAGGHYEQYF TRBJ2-7 NA NA TRBV19
TGTGCCAGCCCTAGGGCTGGACTAGCATATGGTCCCCAGTACTTC CASPRAGLAYGPQYF TRBJ2-5 NA NA TRBV21-1
TGTGCCAGCAGTCGGACAGGTTCTGAAGCTTTCTTT CASSRTGSEAFF TRBJ1-1 TRBD1 NA TRBV7-9
TGTGCCAGCAGAGGGGACAGACAAGACTCTGGGGCCAACGTCCTGACTTTC CASRGDRQDSGANVLTF TRBJ2-6 TRBD1 NA TRBV28
TGCAGTGCTAGTAAGAACTCTGAAGCTTTCTTT CSASKNSEAFF TRBJ1-1 NA NA TRBV20-1
TGTGCCAGCAGCTTGATGCGGGAGAACTACGAGCAGTACTTC CASSLMRENYEQYF TRBJ2-7 TRBD2 NA TRBV5-6
TGTGCCAGCAGCCCCCCGGAAGCGGGGAACACCGGGGAGCTGTTTTTT CASSPPEAGNTGELFF TRBJ2-2 NA NA TRBV7-9
TGTGCCGGCCTTATCGGGGTCACCGGGGAGCTGTTTTTT CAGLIGVTGELFF TRBJ2-2 NA NA TRBV6-5
TGTGCCAGCAGCACTAGACTAGCGGGAGGGACCAATGAGCAGTTCTTC CASSTRLAGGTNEQFF TRBJ2-1 TRBD2 NA TRBV5-4
TGTGCCAGCAGTACTAGCCCTCTCTACGAGCAGTACTTC CASSTSPLYEQYF TRBJ2-7 NA NA TRBV14
TGTGCCAGCAGCCGGACAATGAACTCCTACGAGCAGTACTTC CASSRTMNSYEQYF TRBJ2-7 NA NA TRBV9
TGTGCCAGCACCATGGCGGGGGCGAGGGAAAAACTGTTTTTT CASTMAGAREKLFF TRBJ1-4 NA NA TRBV28
TGTGCCACCTTGAGGGCAGTTCCTAACTATGGCTACACCTTC CATLRAVPNYGYTF TRBJ1-2 NA NA TRBV28